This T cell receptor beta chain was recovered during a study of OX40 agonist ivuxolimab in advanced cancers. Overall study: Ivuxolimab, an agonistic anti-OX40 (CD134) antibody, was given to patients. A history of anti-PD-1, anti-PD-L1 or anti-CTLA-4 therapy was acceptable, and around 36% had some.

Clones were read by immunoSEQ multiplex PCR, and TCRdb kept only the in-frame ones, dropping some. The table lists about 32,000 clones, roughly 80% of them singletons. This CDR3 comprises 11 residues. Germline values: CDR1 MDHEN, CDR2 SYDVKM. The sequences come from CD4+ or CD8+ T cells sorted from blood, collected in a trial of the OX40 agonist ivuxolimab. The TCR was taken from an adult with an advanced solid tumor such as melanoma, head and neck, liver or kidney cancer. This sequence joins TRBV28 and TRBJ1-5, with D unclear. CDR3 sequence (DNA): TGTGCGTCCTACCGCAATCAGCCCCAGCATTTT. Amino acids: CASYRNQPQHF.